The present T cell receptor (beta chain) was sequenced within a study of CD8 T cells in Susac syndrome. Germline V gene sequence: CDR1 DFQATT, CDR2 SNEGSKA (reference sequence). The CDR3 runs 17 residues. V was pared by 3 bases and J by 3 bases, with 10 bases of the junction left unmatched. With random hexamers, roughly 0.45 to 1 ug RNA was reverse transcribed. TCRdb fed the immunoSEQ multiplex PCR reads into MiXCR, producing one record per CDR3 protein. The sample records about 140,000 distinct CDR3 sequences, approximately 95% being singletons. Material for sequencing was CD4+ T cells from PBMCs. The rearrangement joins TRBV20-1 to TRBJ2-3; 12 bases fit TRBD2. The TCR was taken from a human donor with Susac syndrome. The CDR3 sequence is CSASWASGRGRTDTQYF. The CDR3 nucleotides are TGCAGTGCTAGCTGGGCTAGCGGGAGGGGTAGGACAGATACGCAGTATTTT.